The next 21 T cell receptor beta chains were all read from a single sample in a study of blood T cell repertoires in COVID-19. Measured with immunoSEQ multiplex PCR; TCRdb has only the in-frame clones, and not every one. The sample contains about 380,000 clones, approximately 84% of which appear only once. The specimen sequenced was PBMCs or T cells enriched from blood (not recorded which). These receptors came from a woman aged 30 to 39 who had recovered from COVID-19.

The CDR3 nucleotides are TGTGCCAGCAGCTCCCAATCGAGAGATACGCAGTATTTT. Translating it yields CASSSQSRDTQYF. The V gene is TRBV7-8, the J gene TRBJ2-3; D remains ambiguous. The CDR3 length is 13 residues. In germline, CDR1 is SGHVS, CDR2 FQNEAQ. V was pared by 4 bases and J by 5 bases, with 10 bases between.

The chain uses TRBV19 and TRBJ2-2; unclear D gene. The V gene lost 4 bases and the J gene lost 6 bases, with 9 bases spanning the gap. In germline, CDR1 is LNHDA, CDR2 SQIVND (reference sequence). This CDR3 region has 13 residues. CDR3: CASSTPTPGELFF. CDR3 sequence (DNA): TGTGCCAGTAGTACACCTACTCCCGGGGAGCTGTTTTTT.

The J gene is TRBJ2-2, the V gene TRBV5-1; TRBD1 agrees at 7 bases. With V trimmed by 3 bases and J by 4 bases, 3 bases remained unmatched. Germline values: CDR1 SGHRS, CDR2 YFSETQ. The CDR3 runs to 14 residues. The CDR3, as DNA: TGCGCCAGCAGCTCGGGACAGCTCACCGGGGAGCTGTTTTTT. It encodes CASSSGQLTGELFF.

The sample holds one count of this clone. The J gene is TRBJ1-1, the V gene TRBV5-1; D call uncertain. The CDR3 extends over 13 amino acids. The germline CDR1 and CDR2 sequences are SGHRS and YFSETQ. V was trimmed by 0 bases and J by 1 base, leaving 4 bases between them. CDR3 residues: CASSLGANTEAFF. Here the CDR3 DNA reads TGCGCCAGCAGCTTGGGGGCGAACACTGAAGCTTTCTTT.

The chain recombines TRBV3-1 (or the pseudogene TRBV3-2) with TRBJ1-1; D ambiguous. Germline-derived CDR1 and CDR2 are LGHDT and YNNKEL (reference sequence). CDR3 length equals 15 residues. V lost 4 bases and J lost 4, with 16 bases in between. DNA for the CDR3: TGTGCCAGCAGCCTCAATGCCCCCCCGGGCACTGAAGCTTTCTTT. Translation: CASSLNAPPGTEAFF.

The chain has TRBV10-2 and TRBJ1-5; tentatively, D is TRBD1 (6 bases). V lost 0 bases and J 6 bases, leaving 9 bases between the germline ends. This CDR3 is built from 14 residues. Germline-derived CDR1 and CDR2 are WSHSY and SAAADI. In nucleotides, the CDR3 is TGCGCCAGCAGTGAGTCGCCAGGGGTTCAGCCCCAGCATTTT. This translates into CASSESPGVQPQHF.

This rearrangement joins TRBV5-4 to TRBJ2-7; weak D call: TRBD1 (6 bases). CDR3 length: 16 amino acids. The germline V gene encodes CDR1 SGHNT and CDR2 YYREEE (reference sequence). Trimming removed 4 bases from V and 3 bases from J, with 20 bases in between. CDR3 coding DNA: TGTGCCAGCAGCCGCGCGGGTGGGGGCGTAAACTACGAGCAGTACTTC. Amino acids: CASSRAGGGVNYEQYF. The variable domain in full, completed from reference TRBV5-4 and TRBJ2-7, reads ETGVTQSPTHLIKTRGQQVTLRCSSQSGHNTVSWYQQALGQGPQFIFQYYREEENGRGNFPPRFSGLQFPNYSSELNVNALELDDSALYLCASSRAGGGVNYEQYFGPGTRLTVT.

The chain combines TRBV5-1 with TRBJ2-5, with D hard to call. The ends were cut back, 3 bases at V and 1 base at J, with 10 bases in the middle. CDR1 and CDR2 (germline): SGHRS, YFSETQ. This CDR3 has 14 amino acids. The CDR3 spells CASSSMGSQETQYF. In DNA, the CDR3 is TGCGCCAGCAGCTCCATGGGCAGCCAAGAGACCCAGTACTTC.

The J gene is TRBJ2-1, the V gene TRBV7-9; TRBD2 matches 14 bases. Per the germline V gene, CDR1 is SEHNR and CDR2 is FQNEAQ (reference sequence). The CDR3 is made up of 15 amino acids. The trim removed 5 bases at V and 9 bases at J, leaving 6 bases unmatched. This CDR3 is CASSPMGLAGVEQFF. DNA for the CDR3: TGTGCCAGCAGCCCGATGGGACTAGCGGGAGTTGAGCAGTTCTTC.

This clone was found once. V usage is TRBV28 and J usage is TRBJ1-4, with D possibly TRBD1 on 5 matching bases. Trimming took off 5 bases at V and 7 bases at J, with 17 bases between the two ends. Germline V gene lookup returns CDR1 MDHEN and CDR2 SYDVKM. CDR3 length: 15 amino acids. Here the CDR3 DNA reads TGTGCCAGCAGTCCCATGGGGGGGAGGGGTGAAAAACTGTTTTTT. It encodes CASSPMGGRGEKLFF.

The V and J genes are TRBV7-3 and TRBJ2-7, with TRBD1 matching over 7 bases. This CDR3 is built from 14 residues. CDR1 and CDR2 (germline): SGHTA, FQGTGA. The ends lost 3 bases at V and 2 bases at J; junction bases unmatched: 4. CDR3 sequence (DNA): TGTGCCAGCAGCTTCCGGGACAGACCCTACGAGCAGTACTTC. Residues: CASSFRDRPYEQYF.

The CDR3 region has the DNA TGTGCCAGCAAACTACAGACAGGTTTAAACTCACCCCTCCACTTT. Protein: CASKLQTGLNSPLHF. This sequence joins TRBV7-2 and TRBJ1-6, with a weak D call TRBD1 (6 bases). The V end lost 7 bases, the J end lost 10 bases, and 20 bases lay between the germline ends. The germline gives CDR1 SGHTA, CDR2 FQGNSA. The CDR3 runs 15 residues.

This sequence joins TRBV5-6 and TRBJ2-1; TRBD2 matches 11 bases. With V trimmed by 3 bases and J by 1 base, 3 bases remained unmatched. Germline CDR1 SGHDT, CDR2 YYEEEE. The CDR3 covers 16 residues. The CDR3 protein is CASSWRLAGSYNEQFF. The CDR3 DNA sequence: TGTGCCAGCAGCTGGCGACTAGCGGGGTCCTACAATGAGCAGTTCTTC.

The genes are TRBV7-8 and TRBJ2-7, with 12 nucleotides matching TRBD2. The trim removed 1 base at V and 3 bases at J, leaving 10 bases unmatched. The germline CDR1 and CDR2 sequences are SGHVS and FQNEAQ. This CDR3 is built from 18 residues. The CDR3 sequence: CASSLGLAGGIVFYEQYF. CDR3 bases: TGTGCCAGCAGCTTAGGGCTAGCGGGGGGGATTGTGTTCTACGAGCAGTACTTC.

The rearrangement links TRBV9 to TRBJ1-3; D call uncertain. The CDR3 spans 17 residues. V shed 2 bases and J shed 0 bases, with 15 bases lying between them. CDR1 and CDR2 (germline): SGDLS, YYNGEE. CDR3 sequence reads: CASSVTPVTSSGNTIYF. As DNA, the CDR3 is TGTGCCAGCAGCGTTACGCCCGTTACGAGCTCTGGAAACACCATATATTTT. The full variable domain, with the rest looked up from reference TRBV9 and TRBJ1-3, is DSGVTQTPKHLITATGQRVTLRCSPRSGDLSVYWYQQSLDQGLQFLIQYYNGEERAKGNILERFSAQQFPDLHSELNLSSLELGDSALYFCASSVTPVTSSGNTIYFGEGSWLTVV.

The sample holds one count of this clone. The CDR3 spells CAWKGLAGAPDTQYF. The CDR3 DNA reads as TGTGCCTGGAAAGGACTAGCGGGGGCCCCAGATACGCAGTATTTT. V gene TRBV30 combines with J gene TRBJ2-3; TRBD2 aligns across 13 bases. Germline V CDR1 and CDR2: GTSNPN, SVGIG (reference sequence). V gave up 4 bases and J gave up 4 bases; unmatched junction bases: 5. This CDR3 region has 15 residues.

The rearrangement links TRBV4-1 to TRBJ2-1, with TRBD2 identical over 9 bases. J gave up 3 bases and V 3 bases, and 6 bases lay outside the gene matches. This CDR3 has 16 residues. CDR1 and CDR2 from the germline V gene are MGHRA and YSYEKL. The CDR3: CASSQASGGLYNEQFF. The CDR3 region has the DNA TGCGCCAGCAGCCAGGCGAGCGGGGGGCTCTACAATGAGCAGTTCTTC.

V and J are TRBV2 and TRBJ2-7, with 12 bases lining up with TRBD2. Per the germline V gene, CDR1 is SNHLY and CDR2 is FYNNEI. V lost 7 bases to trimming and J lost 0 bases; unmatched junction nucleotides: 4. This CDR3 region has 15 residues. The CDR3 spells CASNLLAGGSYEQYF. Written as DNA, the CDR3 is TGTGCCAGCAATCTACTAGCGGGAGGCTCCTACGAGCAGTACTTC.

The chain is built from TRBV12-3 or TRBV12-4 and TRBJ1-1; D not certain. V gave up 1 base and J gave up 5 bases, with 8 bases separating them. This CDR3 comprises 13 residues. The CDR3 nucleotides read TGTGCCAGCAGTTTAGTCGGAGGAACTGAAGCTTTCTTT. It codes for CASSLVGGTEAFF.

The rearrangement links TRBV7-2 to TRBJ1-6; tentatively, D is TRBD1 (5 bases). The CDR3 has 15 residues. Germline V lookup: CDR1 SGHTA, CDR2 FQGNSA. The ends were cut back, 1 base at V and 9 bases at J, with 13 bases in the middle. The CDR3 nucleotides read TGTGCCAGCAGCTTAGTCGGGACTGAAGGTTCACCCCTCCACTTT. Translated: CASSLVGTEGSPLHF.

V gene TRBV11-2 combines with J gene TRBJ1-2; D is possibly TRBD1 (6 bases). Germline lookup yields CDR1 SGHAT and CDR2 FQNNGV. CDR3 size: 12 residues. V lost 4 bases to trimming and J lost 8 bases, with 11 bases between them. The CDR3 reads CASSSNRDGYTF. CDR3 nucleotides: TGTGCCAGCAGCTCCAACAGGGACGGCTACACCTTC. Looking up the rest from reference TRBV11-2 and TRBJ1-2 gives the full variable domain: EAGVAQSPRYKIIEKRQSVAFWCNPISGHATLYWYQQILGQGPKLLIQFQNNGVVDDSQLPKDRFSAERLKGVDSTLKIQPAKLEDSAVYLCASSSNRDGYTFGSGTRLTVV.